This entry lists 15 T cell receptor beta chains sequenced from one sample in a study of T cell responses to AZD1222 COVID-19 vaccine. The repertoire was sequenced with immunoSEQ multiplex PCR; TCRdb's copy has only in-frame clones and lacks some. The table records 150,000 to 200,000 clones, approximately 94% of them present only once. The material was peripheral blood, obtained 28 days after the second AZD1222 dose. These receptors all stem from an adult who received the AZD1222 COVID-19 vaccine.

The J gene is TRBJ2-5, the V gene TRBV9; tentative D call: TRBD1 (6 bases). The V end was cut by 0 bases, the J end by 2 bases, with 11 bases between. The CDR3 runs 15 residues. Germline values: CDR1 SGDLS, CDR2 YYNGEE. For the CDR3, the DNA is TGTGCCAGCAGCGTAGCTGGGACAAAACAAGAGACCCAGTACTTC. Amino acid sequence: CASSVAGTKQETQYF.

V usage is TRBV4-2 and J usage is TRBJ2-5, with 11 bases identical to TRBD2. The CDR3 spans 17 residues. Germline CDR1 and CDR2: LGHNA and YNFKEQ. Germline trimming cut 1 base from V and 4 bases from J; bases unmatched to any gene: 8. This chain's CDR3 is CASSQVPGLADRETQYF. The CDR3 DNA sequence: TGTGCCAGCAGCCAAGTTCCGGGACTAGCGGATAGAGAGACCCAGTACTTC.

The chain employs TRBV3-1 (or the pseudogene TRBV3-2) and TRBJ2-5; D not certain. V was shortened by 0 bases and J by 5 bases, with 4 bases between the two germline ends. Germline lookup yields CDR1 LGHDT and CDR2 YNNKEL (reference sequence). This CDR3 has 12 residues. The CDR3 spells CASSQDLETQYF. CDR3 coding DNA: TGTGCCAGCAGCCAAGATCTGGAGACCCAGTACTTC.

The chain couples TRBV9 to TRBJ1-2, with D unclear. Germline values: CDR1 SGDLS, CDR2 YYNGEE. The germline V and J ends were trimmed by 5 bases and 7 bases, with 18 bases remaining between them. The CDR3 spans 14 residues. CDR3 in amino acids: CASSPGGPGGGYTF. DNA of the CDR3: TGTGCCAGCAGTCCCGGAGGGCCCGGCGGTGGCTACACCTTC.

This rearrangement joins TRBV21-1 to TRBJ1-3; TRBD1 was called by the table and not checked on the DNA. TRBV21-1 constitutes a pseudogene. This CDR3 is 19 amino acids long. The CDR3 loop is CASTIGRRQGPSSGNTIYF. CDR3 sequence (DNA): TGTGCCAGCACCATAGGGCGCCGACAGGGACCCTCCTCTGGAAACACCATATATTTT.

This chain connects TRBV7-7 to TRBJ1-1; no clear D. Per the germline V gene, CDR1 is SSHAT and CDR2 is FNYEAQ (reference sequence). The CDR3 covers 13 residues. Deletions cut 1 base from V and 0 bases from J, with 3 bases between. The chain's CDR3 is CASSLEMNTEAFF. The CDR3 region has the DNA TGTGCCAGCAGCTTAGAGATGAACACTGAAGCTTTCTTT.

This chain uses TRBV4-2 with TRBJ1-5; D might be TRBD1 (5 bases). The germline V and J ends were trimmed by 1 base and 7 bases, with 8 bases remaining between them. Germline CDR1 and CDR2: LGHNA and YNFKEQ. The CDR3 covers 13 residues. CDR3 sequence: CASSQAPGQPQHF. The CDR3 DNA follows: TGTGCCAGCAGCCAAGCCCCAGGGCAGCCCCAGCATTTT.

On this clone: The same CDR3 can be traced to other DNA sequences in this sample. The chain links TRBV28 to TRBJ2-3; TRBD2 agrees at 11 bases. V trimming: 5 bases; J trimming: 3 bases; junction bases outside the gene matches: 7. The CDR3 length is 16 residues. Per the germline V gene, CDR1 is MDHEN and CDR2 is SYDVKM. Here the CDR3 reads CASSPTSGRGTDTQYF. The CDR3 region has the DNA TGTGCCAGCAGTCCCACTAGCGGGAGAGGGACAGATACGCAGTATTTT.

The chain couples TRBV19 to TRBJ1-2; TRBD1 matches at 8 bases. Germline CDR1 and CDR2: LNHDA and SQIVND (reference sequence). The CDR3 totals 15 residues. V shed 2 bases and J 6 bases; nucleotides not matched to a gene: 8. In DNA, the CDR3 is TGTGCCAGTAGTATATTCTGGGCAGGGGGCGATGGCTACACCTTC. Translation: CASSIFWAGGDGYTF.

V usage is TRBV2 and J usage is TRBJ1-1, with no clear D. The germline V gene encodes CDR1 SNHLY and CDR2 FYNNEI. CDR3 length: 13 residues. V was clipped by 3 bases and J by 4 bases, with 9 bases between them. The CDR3 is CASSDPRGTEAFF. CDR3 bases: TGTGCCAGCAGTGATCCACGGGGCACTGAAGCTTTCTTT.

The rearrangement joins TRBV9 to TRBJ2-7, with 7 bases fitting TRBD1. The CDR3 is 15 residues long. Germline assignment: CDR1 SGDLS and CDR2 YYNGEE. V lost 4 bases to trimming and J lost 2 bases; unmatched junction nucleotides: 9. CDR3 DNA: TGTGCCAGCAGCTCGACAGGGAGTACCCCCTACGAGCAGTACTTC. Its protein is CASSSTGSTPYEQYF.

The chain uses TRBV20-1 and TRBJ1-2; 9 positions match TRBD1. Trimming at V came to 3 bases and at J to 5 bases, leaving 7 bases not matched to a gene. The germline V gene has CDR1 DFQATT and CDR2 SNEGSKA (reference sequence). The CDR3 loop spans 14 amino acids. CDR3 bases: TGCAGTGCTAGTCCCGGGACAGGGAATTATGGCTACACCTTC. As protein: CSASPGTGNYGYTF.

The J gene is TRBJ2-3, the V gene TRBV7-9; D unclear. The CDR3 spans 13 residues. Germline V CDR1 and CDR2: SEHNR, FQNEAQ (reference sequence). Deletions cut 1 base from V and 2 bases from J, with 4 bases between. Written as DNA, the CDR3 is TGTGCCAGCAGCTTAGATGCCACAGATACGCAGTATTTT. Its protein is CASSLDATDTQYF.

V and J are TRBV19 and TRBJ1-3; D ambiguous. The CDR3 is 15 amino acids. Germline-derived CDR1 and CDR2 are LNHDA and SQIVND (reference sequence). The V and J ends lost 5 bases and 1 base respectively, with 12 bases between them. CDR3 sequence reads: CASSWLPISGNTIYF. DNA of the CDR3: TGTGCCAGTAGTTGGTTACCAATTTCTGGAAACACCATATATTTT.

The rearrangement uses TRBV9 and TRBJ1-2; D is ambiguous. In germline, CDR1 is SGDLS, CDR2 YYNGEE. The germline V and J ends were trimmed by 0 bases and 2 bases, with 5 bases remaining between them. The CDR3 contains 13 residues. The CDR3 bases are TGTGCCAGCAGCGTAGACCTAAACTATGGCTACACCTTC. Translated, it gives CASSVDLNYGYTF.